Here is one TCR beta chain with its context. Its antigen is unidentified. This record belongs to a study of type 1 regulatory T cells. Study information: This in vitro CD4 product, T-allo10, is enriched for Tr1 cells and alloantigen-specific.

Germline CDR1 SGHRS, CDR2 YFSETQ. CDR3 size: 18 residues. V trimming: 4 bases; J trimming: 5 bases; junction bases outside the gene matches: 12. One entry per CDR3 protein, called by TCRdb with MiXCR from the reads. The sample consists of over 55,000 distinct CDR3 sequences, approximately 50% of them appearing once. Findings of the study overall: Tr1 cells had a more restricted TCR repertoire than non-Tr1 cells.

The chain is built from TRBV5-1 and TRBJ2-2; TRBD1 aligns across 12 bases. The receptor was isolated from a human donor in good health. Sample: cultured non-Tr1 T cells, either the whole culture or a sorted T cell fraction (not recorded which). Here the CDR3 reads CASSTGTGGVLRTGELFF. The CDR3 nucleotides are TGCGCCAGCAGCACCGGGACAGGGGGCGTCTTAAGGACCGGGGAGCTGTTTTTT. The variable domain in full, with the rest retrieved from reference TRBV5-1 and TRBJ2-2, is KAGVTQTPRYLIKTRGQQVTLSCSPISGHRSVSWYQQTPGQGLQFLFEYFSETQRNKGNFPGRFSGRQFSNSRSEMNVSTLELGDSALYLCASSTGTGGVLRTGELFFGEGSRLTVL.